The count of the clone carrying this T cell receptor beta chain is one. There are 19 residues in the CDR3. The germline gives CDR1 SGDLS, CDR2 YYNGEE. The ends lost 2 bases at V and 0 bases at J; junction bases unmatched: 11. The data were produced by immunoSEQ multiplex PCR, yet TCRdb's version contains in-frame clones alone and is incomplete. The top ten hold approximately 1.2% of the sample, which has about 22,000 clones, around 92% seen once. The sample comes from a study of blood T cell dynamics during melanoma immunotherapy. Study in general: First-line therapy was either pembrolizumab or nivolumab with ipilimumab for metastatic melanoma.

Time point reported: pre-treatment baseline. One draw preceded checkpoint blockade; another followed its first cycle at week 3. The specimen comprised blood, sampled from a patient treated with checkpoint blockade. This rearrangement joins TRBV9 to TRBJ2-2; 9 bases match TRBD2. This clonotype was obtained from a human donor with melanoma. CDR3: CASSVRTSDIHANTGELFF. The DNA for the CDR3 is TGTGCCAGCAGCGTTAGGACTAGCGATATCCACGCGAACACCGGGGAGCTGTTTTTT. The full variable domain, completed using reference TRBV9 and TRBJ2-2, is DSGVTQTPKHLITATGQRVTLRCSPRSGDLSVYWYQQSLDQGLQFLIQYYNGEERAKGNILERFSAQQFPDLHSELNLSSLELGDSALYFCASSVRTSDIHANTGELFFGEGSRLTVL.